This is a list of T cell receptor beta chains from one sample in a study of CD8 T cells in Susac syndrome. From the immunoSEQ multiplex PCR reads, TCRdb called clonotypes with MiXCR, one entry per CDR3 protein. The data contain roughly 220,000 distinct CDR3 sequences, 85% to 95% of them seen just once; the ten biggest clones take up over 0.15%. Sequenced sample: CD4+ T cells from PBMCs. The receptors shown here come from a human donor with Susac syndrome. Each CDR3 is given with its conserved first and last residue. The D gene is left open where the match is weak. The size entry is marked missing in some rows and otherwise reads once, few, many or a size class.

J gene	V gene	clone size	D gene	CDR3 DNA	CDR3 protein
TRBJ2-7	TRBV5-1	.	.	TGCGCCAGCAGCTTGGGTCTAGCTCCAGGCCTCTCCTACGAGCAGTACTTC	CASSLGLAPGLSYEQYF
TRBJ2-1	TRBV5-1	.	.	TGCGCCAGCAGCTTGAGGGACCCCGTGGGCAATGAGCAGTTCTTC	CASSLRDPVGNEQFF
TRBJ1-1	TRBV6-4	.	TRBD1	TGTGCCAGCAGCGAACAGGGGGCCACTGAAGCTTTCTTT	CASSEQGATEAFF
TRBJ1-2	TRBV25-1	.	.	TGTGCCAGCAGTCAAGGGGTGGGCGGCTACACCTTC	CASSQGVGGYTF
TRBJ1-5	TRBV28	.	.	TGTGCCAGCAGTTCTGCTCCGGGGAAACAGCCCCAGCATTTT	CASSSAPGKQPQHF
TRBJ1-5	TRBV6-1	.	.	TGTGCCAGCAGTGAAGTGGCCTTTCAGCCCCAGCATTTT	CASSEVAFQPQHF
TRBJ2-5	TRBV6-5	.	TRBD1	TGTGCCAGCAGTTGGACAGGGGGGGAAGAGACCCAGTACTTC	CASSWTGGEETQYF
TRBJ2-5	TRBV6-5	.	.	TGTGCCAGCAGTCAGTCCCAAGAGACCCAGTACTTC	CASSQSQETQYF
TRBJ2-7	TRBV12-5	.	TRBD1	TGTGCTAGTGCCAGGACAGGGTCGGGCGAGCAGTACTTC	CASARTGSGEQYF
TRBJ1-2	TRBV29-1	.	.	TGCAGCGTCGCCGAGTACTACTCAGGGGCTGGCTACACCTTC	CSVAEYYSGAGYTF
TRBJ2-6	TRBV19	once	TRBD1	TGTGCCAGTAGTCCCCGGGACAGGGTCTCTGGGGCCAACGTCCTGACTTTC	CASSPRDRVSGANVLTF
TRBJ1-6	TRBV30	.	.	TGTGCCTGCCTTTCGGACAACCAGGGTTCACCCCTCCACTTT	CACLSDNQGSPLHF
TRBJ2-2	TRBV20-1	.	.	TGCAGTGCTAGAGGCAGGGGGAACACCGGGGAGCTGTTTTTT	CSARGRGNTGELFF
TRBJ2-7	TRBV7-6	.	.	TGTGCCAGGCTCAGGCCCTACGAGCAGTACTTC	CARLRPYEQYF
TRBJ1-5	TRBV5-1	.	.	TGCGCCAGCAGCTTGGGGCCCAGGGCGATCGGGCGTCAGCCCCAGCATTTT	CASSLGPRAIGRQPQHF
TRBJ1-6	TRBV7-6	few	TRBD1	TGTGCCAGCAGCTTAGACGGGACAGGGGACTCACCCCTCCACTTT	CASSLDGTGDSPLHF
TRBJ1-1	TRBV18	.	TRBD1	TGTGCCAGCTCACCGGAAACAGGGGACACTGAAGCTTTCTTT	CASSPETGDTEAFF
TRBJ1-4	TRBV5-1	few	.	TGCGCCAGCAGCTTGGACCTAGACGGTGAAAAACTGTTTTTT	CASSLDLDGEKLFF
TRBJ1-2	TRBV15	.	.	TGTGCCACCAGCAGAGATAAGACAGGAGATGGCTACACCTTC	CATSRDKTGDGYTF
TRBJ1-1	TRBV20-1	once	.	TGCAGTGCTACAGGGCAAATTATTAACACTGAAGCTTTCTTT	CSATGQIINTEAFF
TRBJ2-2	TRBV20-1	.	TRBD1	TGCAGTGCAACCAGGACAGGGAGGACCGGGGAGCTGTTTTTT	CSATRTGRTGELFF
TRBJ2-7	TRBV3-1	.	.	TGTGCCAGCAGCCAAGATTACGAGCAGTACTTC	CASSQDYEQYF
TRBJ2-7	TRBV9	.	.	TGTGCCAGCAGCGTAGGGACAGTGTCCTACGAGCAGTACTTC	CASSVGTVSYEQYF
TRBJ2-5	TRBV9	.	.	TGTGCCAGCAGCCCGAGAGGTCGGTTCCAAGAGACCCAGTACTTC	CASSPRGRFQETQYF
TRBJ2-1	TRBV30	.	.	TGTGCCTGGAGTGTGCCAGGGGGGCCCTACAATGAGCAGTTCTTC	CAWSVPGGPYNEQFF
TRBJ1-4	TRBV6-1	few	.	TGTGCCAGCAGAGAAGTAGGGACACTTGAAAAACTGTTTTTT	CASREVGTLEKLFF
TRBJ2-5	TRBV18	.	.	TGTGCCAGCTCACCACTTCGTCCAGAGACCCAGTACTTC	CASSPLRPETQYF
TRBJ2-1	TRBV6-2/TRBV6-3	.	.	TGTGCCAGCAGTTTAATGGGAGGACCGTACAATGAGCAGTTCTTC	CASSLMGGPYNEQFF
TRBJ2-5	TRBV5-1	.	TRBD2	TGCGCCAGCCGACAGGTAGCGGGGATGGAGACCCAGTACTTC	CASRQVAGMETQYF
TRBJ1-6	TRBV5-1	.	.	TGCGCCAGCAGCTTGGTAGGGGTTCGGGAGAATTCACCCCTCCACTTT	CASSLVGVRENSPLHF
TRBJ2-2	TRBV4-2	.	.	TGTGCCAGCAGCCACGCCTCGGCGGAGAACACCGGGGAGCTGTTTTTT	CASSHASAENTGELFF
TRBJ2-7	TRBV5-1	.	.	TGCGCCAGCTCCGGAACCGGGACAACTACCTCACAGTACTTC	CASSGTGTTTSQYF
TRBJ1-2	TRBV7-9	once	.	TGTGCCAGCAGCTTAGCGAGTCCTAACTATGGCTACACCTTC	CASSLASPNYGYTF
TRBJ2-7	TRBV2	once	TRBD1	TGTGCCAGCGGCCGGGACAGGGGGCGCGAGCAGTACTTC	CASGRDRGREQYF
TRBJ2-4	TRBV29-1	few	.	TGCAGCGTTGACCTGCCACCTGGGGACATTCAGTACTTC	CSVDLPPGDIQYF
TRBJ1-2	TRBV29-1	.	.	TGCAGCGTCGAAAGGAATTATGGACAAGCGGCCTTCTATGGCTACACCTTC	CSVERNYGQAAFYGYTF
TRBJ2-3	TRBV24-1	.	.	TGTGCCACCAGTGAACATCGGGGAACTCGCACAGATACGCAGTATTTT	CATSEHRGTRTDTQYF
TRBJ1-5	TRBV2	.	.	TGTGCCAGCAGTGCCGGGGATAGCAATCAGCCCCAGCATTTT	CASSAGDSNQPQHF
TRBJ1-2	TRBV20-1	.	TRBD1	TGCAGTGCTAGAACCACAGGGGCTGGCTACACCTTC	CSARTTGAGYTF
TRBJ2-5	TRBV19	once	.	TGTGCCAGTAGTATGGCCGGTACTAGGGAGACCCAGTACTTC	CASSMAGTRETQYF
TRBJ2-1	TRBV15	.	.	TGTGCCACCAGCGGGGGGAGAGGCCGGAAGCAGTTCTTC	CATSGGRGRKQFF
TRBJ1-6	TRBV7-2	.	.	TGTGCCAGCAGCTTTAGCCGCTATAATTCACCCCTCCACTTT	CASSFSRYNSPLHF
TRBJ1-5	TRBV20-1	.	TRBD1	TGCAGTGCTAGGGGTACAGGGGGACACAATCAGCCCCAGCATTTT	CSARGTGGHNQPQHF
TRBJ1-2	TRBV20-1	.	.	TGCAGTGCTAGACCGAATGGACCTTCAGTTTTCTATGGCTACACCTTC	CSARPNGPSVFYGYTF